The rows below give T cell receptor beta chains drawn from one sample of a study of blood T cell repertoires in COVID-19. Assay: immunoSEQ multiplex PCR; the TCRdb copy retains only in-frame clones and omits some. This sample has 60,000 to 80,000 clones, with approximately 90% found just once. The sample taken for sequencing was peripheral blood. The receptor set was obtained from a woman between 65 and 79 years old with acute or convalescent COVID-19. Each CDR3 is given with its conserved first and last residue. The order of the fields is V gene, D gene, J gene, clone size, CDR3 DNA, CDR3 protein. A D gene is named only where the DNA matches it firmly. Expanded clones are given a class, and other clones once, few, many or no size at all.

v_call: TRBV4-2; d_call: .; j_call: TRBJ1-2; clone_size: many; cdr3_nt: TGTGCCAGCAGCCAAGATCAACAGGATCTAGCTAACTATGGCTACACCTTC; cdr3_aa: CASSQDQQDLANYGYTF
v_call: TRBV27; d_call: .; j_call: TRBJ1-2; clone_size: .; cdr3_nt: TGTGCCAGCAGTTCCGGACAGAACTATGGCTACACCTTC; cdr3_aa: CASSSGQNYGYTF
v_call: TRBV19; d_call: TRBD1; j_call: TRBJ2-7; clone_size: once; cdr3_nt: TGTGCCAGTAGTCCCCAGGACAGGGAGTGGAACGAGCAGTACTTC; cdr3_aa: CASSPQDREWNEQYF
v_call: TRBV20-1; d_call: .; j_call: TRBJ1-1; clone_size: .; cdr3_nt: TGCAGTGCTAGTGTCGTTCGAAACTGGAACACTGAAGCTTTCTTT; cdr3_aa: CSASVVRNWNTEAFF
v_call: TRBV11-2; d_call: .; j_call: TRBJ1-5; clone_size: .; cdr3_nt: TGTGCCAGCAGCTTAGACAGTCACAATCAGCCCCAGCATTTT; cdr3_aa: CASSLDSHNQPQHF
v_call: TRBV10-3; d_call: .; j_call: TRBJ2-1; clone_size: once; cdr3_nt: TGTGCCATCACTGAGGGGAGCGGCTCCTACAATGAGCAGTTCTTC; cdr3_aa: CAITEGSGSYNEQFF
v_call: TRBV28; d_call: .; j_call: TRBJ1-2; clone_size: .; cdr3_nt: TGTGCCAGCAGGCTAGGAACGATCTATGGCTACACCTTC; cdr3_aa: CASRLGTIYGYTF
v_call: TRBV15; d_call: .; j_call: TRBJ1-1; clone_size: .; cdr3_nt: TGTGCCACCAGCAGAGATAGGGGGAACACTGAAGCTTTCTTT; cdr3_aa: CATSRDRGNTEAFF
v_call: TRBV24-1; d_call: .; j_call: TRBJ2-3; clone_size: .; cdr3_nt: TGTGCCACCTCGGGGGTATCCCACACAGATACGCAGTATTTT; cdr3_aa: CATSGVSHTDTQYF
v_call: TRBV2; d_call: TRBD1; j_call: TRBJ1-2; clone_size: .; cdr3_nt: TGTGCCAGCAGTTGGACAGGGGACTATGGCTACACCTTC; cdr3_aa: CASSWTGDYGYTF
v_call: TRBV5-1; d_call: TRBD2; j_call: TRBJ2-3; clone_size: .; cdr3_nt: TGCGCCAGCAGCTTGGGGCCTAGCGGGACTAGCACAGATACGCAGTATTTT; cdr3_aa: CASSLGPSGTSTDTQYF
v_call: TRBV7-9; d_call: TRBD1; j_call: TRBJ2-3; clone_size: .; cdr3_nt: TGTGCCAGCAGCATCGGACAGGGATGGACAGATACGCAGTATTTT; cdr3_aa: CASSIGQGWTDTQYF
v_call: TRBV3-1/TRBV3-2; d_call: TRBD1; j_call: TRBJ1-2; clone_size: .; cdr3_nt: TGTGCCAGCAGCCAAGAGTCCGGGACAGGCTTCTATGGCTACACCTTC; cdr3_aa: CASSQESGTGFYGYTF
v_call: TRBV30; d_call: .; j_call: TRBJ1-1; clone_size: .; cdr3_nt: TGTGCCTGGACTGGGGCAACTGAAGCTTTCTTT; cdr3_aa: CAWTGATEAFF
v_call: TRBV18; d_call: .; j_call: TRBJ2-3; clone_size: .; cdr3_nt: TGTGCCAGCTCACCAAGTAGGGGCCCTCAGTATTTT; cdr3_aa: CASSPSRGPQYF
v_call: TRBV18; d_call: TRBD1; j_call: TRBJ2-7; clone_size: .; cdr3_nt: TGTGCCAGCTCATTAAGCCCCGACAGGGGATACGAGCAGTACTTC; cdr3_aa: CASSLSPDRGYEQYF
v_call: TRBV9; d_call: .; j_call: TRBJ2-3; clone_size: .; cdr3_nt: TGTGCCAGCAGTAGGGACACCACAGATACGCAGTATTTT; cdr3_aa: CASSRDTTDTQYF
v_call: TRBV6-5; d_call: .; j_call: TRBJ1-1; clone_size: .; cdr3_nt: TGTGCCAGCAGCTCTGACAGGAACACTGAAGCTTTCTTT; cdr3_aa: CASSSDRNTEAFF
v_call: TRBV13; d_call: .; j_call: TRBJ1-1; clone_size: .; cdr3_nt: TGTGCCAGCAGCGGGGCGAAGAACACTGAAGCTTTCTTT; cdr3_aa: CASSGAKNTEAFF
v_call: TRBV3-1/TRBV3-2; d_call: TRBD1; j_call: TRBJ2-3; clone_size: once; cdr3_nt: TGTGCCAGCACCCCCCAACAGGGGTTGAGCACAGATACGCAGTATTTT; cdr3_aa: CASTPQQGLSTDTQYF
v_call: TRBV7-8; d_call: TRBD2; j_call: TRBJ2-1; clone_size: .; cdr3_nt: TGTGCCAGCAGCTTAATCCCGGGGGGTTTCCTGGGGGAGCAGTTCTTC; cdr3_aa: CASSLIPGGFLGEQFF
v_call: TRBV30; d_call: .; j_call: TRBJ1-5; clone_size: .; cdr3_nt: TGTGCCTGGAGTGTACAGGCGATTAGCAATCAGCCCCAGCATTTT; cdr3_aa: CAWSVQAISNQPQHF